This TCR beta chain was recorded in a study of blood T cell repertoires in COVID-19. Assay used: immunoSEQ multiplex PCR; TCRdb lists only in-frame clones, some missing. The sample gives fewer than 250,000 clones, under 90% of which show up once; 3% to 4.5% is in the top ten. This clone showed up just once. Between the trimmed V and J ends, which lost 0 bases and 10 bases, there was a span of 16 bases. The germline gives CDR1 LGHNA, CDR2 YNFKEQ. The CDR3 extends over 15 amino acids. Participants spanned ages about 18 to 89 years and resided in 20 to 30 US areas. Cohorts were assigned according to the clinical history that participants reported.

The receptor's source is a woman in her 40s who had been exposed to COVID-19. Sequencing was carried out using PBMCs or T cells enriched from blood (not recorded which). The chain couples TRBV4-2 to TRBJ2-1, with D tentatively TRBD2 (6 bases). The chain's CDR3 is CASSQDPSRSGEQFF. The CDR3 bases are TGTGCCAGCAGCCAAGATCCCTCGAGGAGCGGGGAGCAGTTCTTC.